The clone carrying this T cell receptor beta chain was detected only a few times. No antigen is known for it. At one end, the junction sequence differs from germline, possibly due to a read error. Only in-frame clones appear in the TCRdb table, and some are missing; sequencing was by immunoSEQ multiplex PCR. The sample carries 60,000 to 65,000 clones, approximately 81% recorded once. The sample belongs to a study of OX40 agonist ivuxolimab in advanced cancers. Across the study: Three patients got partial responses; one had hepatocellular carcinoma and two had cutaneous melanoma. The study's findings and limits: Dosing at 0.1 to 3.0 mg/kg was accompanied by clonal expansion of CD4+ and CD8+ blood T cells by week 6.

Cycle 7 day 1, cycle 4 day 1, and baseline were the timepoints at which blood was sampled. The length of the CDR3 is 14 residues. Germline CDR1 GTSNPN, CDR2 SVGIG (reference sequence). This TCR was sampled from an adult with an advanced solid tumor such as melanoma, head and neck, liver or kidney cancer. The chain couples TRBV30 to TRBJ2-7; 9 nucleotides line up with TRBD2. The input for sequencing was CD4+ or CD8+ T cells sorted from blood, taken in a trial of the OX40 agonist ivuxolimab. Written as DNA, the CDR3 is TGTGCCTGGAGTACAGGAGTAGCGGGAGACGGGAAGAACTTC. Translated, it gives CAWSTGVAGDGKNF.